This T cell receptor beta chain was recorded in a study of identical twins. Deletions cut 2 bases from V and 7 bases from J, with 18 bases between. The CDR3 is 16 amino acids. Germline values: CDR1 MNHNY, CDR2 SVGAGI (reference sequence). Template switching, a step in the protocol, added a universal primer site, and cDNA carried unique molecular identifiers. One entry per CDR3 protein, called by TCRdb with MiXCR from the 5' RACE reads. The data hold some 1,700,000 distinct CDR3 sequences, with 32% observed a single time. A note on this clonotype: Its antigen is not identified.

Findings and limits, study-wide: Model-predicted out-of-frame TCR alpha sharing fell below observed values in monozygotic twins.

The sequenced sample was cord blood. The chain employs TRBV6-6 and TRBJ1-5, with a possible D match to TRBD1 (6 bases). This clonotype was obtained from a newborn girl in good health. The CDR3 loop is CASSYAQQGREQPQHF. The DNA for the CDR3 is TGTGCCAGCAGTTACGCCCAACAGGGTAGAGAACAGCCCCAGCATTTT.